Following are 27 T cell receptor beta chains from one sample sequenced in a study of blood T cell repertoires in COVID-19 (dated by TCRdb to 2020 to 2021). The receptor library was made with the immunoSEQ multiplex PCR assay. The immuneACCESS repertoire file appears here via TCRdb, limited to in-frame rearrangements. These files lack a portion of the clones; in checked studies, under half of the deficit traces to unresolved V genes, and the cause of the others is not known. The sample contains approximately 330,000 clones, just over 85% of them found a single time. Roughly 4% of the sample is in the top ten clones. The sequencing sample was made of PBMCs or T cells enriched from blood (not recorded which). The source is a woman aged 35 to 49 with acute COVID-19.

V is TRBV2 and J is TRBJ1-1, with D tentatively TRBD1 (6 bases). The CDR3 spans 13 residues. The V end was cut by 4 bases, the J end by 10 bases, with 16 bases between. CDR1 and CDR2 (germline): SNHLY, FYNNEI. The CDR3 protein is CASSVEGEGRAFF. The CDR3 DNA follows: TGTGCCAGCAGTGTTGAGGGGGAGGGAAGAGCTTTCTTT. The full variable domain, completed using reference TRBV2 and TRBJ1-1, is EPEVTQTPSHQVTQMGQEVILRCVPISNHLYFYWYRQILGQKVEFLVSFYNNEISEKSEIFDDQFSVERPDGSNFTLKIRSTKLEDSAMYFCASSVEGEGRAFFGQGTRLTVV.

The chain joins TRBV2 to TRBJ1-2; 9 bases match TRBD1. CDR1 is SNHLY, CDR2 FYNNEI, per germline. Trimming cost V 8 bases and J 4 bases; bases outside gene matches: 5. The CDR3 has 13 residues. For the CDR3, the DNA is TGTGCCAGCTGGACAGGGGAGTTCTATGGCTACACCTTC. Encoded protein: CASWTGEFYGYTF.

The chain carries TRBV7-8 and TRBJ1-6, with D maybe TRBD1 (6 bases). Between the trimmed V and J ends, which lost 5 bases and 0 bases, there was a span of 17 bases. CDR1 is SGHVS and CDR2 is FQNEAQ in the germline V gene. CDR3 length equals 18 residues. The CDR3, as DNA: TGTGCCAGCAGCCCCCATTGGGGGGGCGCCTCCTATAATTCACCCCTCCACTTT. Its translation is CASSPHWGGASYNSPLHF.

The rearrangement joins TRBV7-9 to TRBJ1-1; the D gene is possibly TRBD1 (6 bases). V gave up 5 bases and J gave up 6 bases, with 10 bases separating them. Germline V gene data show CDR1 as SEHNR and CDR2 as FQNEAQ (reference sequence). CDR3 length equals 12 residues. The CDR3 DNA is TGTGCCAGCAGCCTCCAGGGGCCTGAAGCTTTCTTT. This translates into CASSLQGPEAFF.

V and J are TRBV5-5 and TRBJ1-2, with unresolved D. In germline, CDR1 is SGHKS, CDR2 YYEKEE (reference sequence). Trimming removed 0 bases at V and 4 bases at J, with 7 bases between. This CDR3 region has 13 residues. CDR3 amino acids: CASSLGQVYGYTF. The CDR3 bases are TGTGCCAGCAGCTTGGGGCAAGTCTATGGCTACACCTTC.

The chain joins TRBV10-3 to TRBJ2-7; 15 bases agree with TRBD2. The CDR3 is 18 residues long. Trimming took 3 bases from V and 5 from J; bases not matched to a gene: 11. Germline CDR1 and CDR2: ENHRY and SYGVKD. CDR3 nucleotide sequence: TGTGCCATCAGTGACAGGACTAGCGGGAGGGCATTAATCCACGAGCAGTACTTC. Residues: CAISDRTSGRALIHEQYF.

The CDR3 coding sequence is TGTGCCAGCAGTCCGGGACAGACCACCGGGGAGCTGTTTTTT. It specifies CASSPGQTTGELFF. V and J are TRBV28 and TRBJ2-2, with 7 bases matching TRBD1. The germline gives CDR1 MDHEN, CDR2 SYDVKM. This CDR3 has 14 amino acids. J lost 4 bases, V lost 5 bases, and 4 bases had no gene match.

The V call is TRBV19, the J call TRBJ1-2; 9 nucleotides line up with TRBD1. Germline V gene sequence: CDR1 LNHDA, CDR2 SQIVND (reference sequence). This CDR3 spans 16 amino acids. With V trimmed by 6 bases and J by 8 bases, 16 bases remained unmatched. Here the CDR3 reads CASSISRGQGSRGYTF. CDR3 nucleotide sequence: TGTGCCAGTAGCATAAGTCGGGGACAGGGTAGTCGCGGCTACACCTTC.

The genes are TRBV7-8 and TRBJ1-6, with 7 bases identical to TRBD1. Germline CDR1 is SGHVS and CDR2 is FQNEAQ. CDR3 length equals 19 residues. Trimming took 6 bases from V and 0 from J; bases not matched to a gene: 14. This chain's CDR3 is CASSRVSGTEISYNSPLHF. Here the CDR3 DNA reads TGTGCCAGCAGTCGAGTCTCCGGGACAGAGATCTCCTATAATTCACCCCTCCACTTT.

This clone was observed once. The rearrangement uses TRBV5-8 and TRBJ2-3, with TRBD2 matching 7 bases. V was clipped by 3 bases and J by 2 bases; unmatched bases: 9. Germline V CDR1 and CDR2: SGHTS, YDEGEE. The CDR3 is made up of 16 amino acids. In DNA form, the CDR3 reads TGTGCCAGCAGCTGGGGGGGGACGTCTTTCACAGATACGCAGTATTTT. It translates to CASSWGGTSFTDTQYF.

The chain has TRBV6-1 and TRBJ2-5, with a possible D match to TRBD2 (5 bases). V gave up 3 bases and J gave up 9 bases, with 8 bases separating them. CDR3 length: 11 residues. Germline V gene data show CDR1 as MNHNS and CDR2 as SASEGT. The CDR3 loop reads CASSDTGAQYF. The DNA of the CDR3 is TGTGCCAGCAGTGATACCGGGGCCCAGTACTTC.

The chain carries TRBV6-1 and TRBJ1-2; D ambiguous. V was cut by 3 bases and J by 6 bases, with 2 bases left in between. The germline V gene has CDR1 MNHNS and CDR2 SASEGT. The CDR3 has 10 residues. DNA of the CDR3: TGTGCCAGCAGTGATAATGGCTACACCTTC. Translating it yields CASSDNGYTF.

The chain uses TRBV5-1 and TRBJ1-1, with 12 bases identical to TRBD1. Germline V gives CDR1 SGHRS, CDR2 YFSETQ. This CDR3 region has 12 residues. J gave up 8 bases and V 5 bases, and 1 base lay outside the gene matches. The CDR3 DNA reads as TGCGCCAGCAGGGGACAGGGGGCAGAAGCTTTCTTT. It codes for CASRGQGAEAFF.

The CDR3 reads CASSFETTSWAGGELFF. The CDR3 DNA sequence: TGCGCCAGCAGCTTTGAAACGACTAGCTGGGCTGGCGGGGAGCTGTTTTTT. This sequence joins TRBV5-1 and TRBJ2-2, with TRBD2 matching over 7 bases. V was clipped by 2 bases and J by 7 bases; unmatched bases: 14. The CDR3 sequence is 17 residues long. CDR1 is SGHRS, CDR2 YFSETQ, per germline. The full variable domain, in which reference TRBV5-1 and TRBJ2-2 provide the parts outside the CDR3, is KAGVTQTPRYLIKTRGQQVTLSCSPISGHRSVSWYQQTPGQGLQFLFEYFSETQRNKGNFPGRFSGRQFSNSRSEMNVSTLELGDSALYLCASSFETTSWAGGELFFGEGSRLTVL.

The CDR3 here is CASSESAGRNSPLHF. The CDR3 nucleotides are TGTGCCAGCAGTGAATCCGCAGGGAGGAATTCACCCCTCCACTTT. The chain links TRBV25-1 to TRBJ1-6, with D possibly TRBD1 on 5 matching bases. Germline lookup yields CDR1 MGHDK and CDR2 SYGVNS. This CDR3 region has 15 residues. V lost 1 base to trimming and J lost 7 bases, with 11 bases between them.

This clone was found a few times. The chain joins TRBV5-1 to TRBJ1-2, with D possibly being TRBD1 (5 bases). The CDR3 extends over 14 amino acids. V shed 0 bases and J shed 8 bases, with 14 bases lying between them. The germline V gene has CDR1 SGHRS and CDR2 YFSETQ. Here the CDR3 reads CASSLEQAAGGYTF. Written as DNA, the CDR3 is TGCGCCAGCAGCTTGGAACAGGCCGCCGGGGGCTACACCTTC. The complete variable domain, with remaining parts taken from reference TRBV5-1 and TRBJ1-2, reads KAGVTQTPRYLIKTRGQQVTLSCSPISGHRSVSWYQQTPGQGLQFLFEYFSETQRNKGNFPGRFSGRQFSNSRSEMNVSTLELGDSALYLCASSLEQAAGGYTFGSGTRLTVV.

V gene TRBV29-1 combines with J gene TRBJ1-2, with D perhaps matching TRBD1 (5 bases). Germline CDR1 reads SQVTM; CDR2 reads ANQGSEA. The CDR3 is 17 residues long. The germline V and J ends were trimmed by 2 bases and 0 bases, with 19 bases remaining between them. CDR3 residues: CSVELSGRRLANYGYTF. CDR3 bases: TGCAGCGTTGAATTGTCAGGGCGAAGGTTAGCTAACTATGGCTACACCTTC.

The V and J genes are TRBV29-1 and TRBJ2-5; D is tentatively TRBD1 or TRBD2 (5 bases each). This CDR3 has 13 residues. Germline V gene sequence: CDR1 SQVTM, CDR2 ANQGSEA. V lost 7 bases, J lost 4 bases, and 16 bases lay in between. The CDR3 region has the DNA TGCAGCGGGGGACCCAATGGGGCAGAGACCCAGTACTTC. This translates into CSGGPNGAETQYF.

V and J are TRBV6-2 or TRBV6-3 and TRBJ2-6; D is undetermined. The V end was cut by 4 bases, the J end by 0 bases, with 4 bases between. Germline assignment: CDR1 MNHEY and CDR2 SVGEGT. The length of the CDR3 is 14 residues. The CDR3 nucleotides are TGTGCCAGCAGTTTCTTCTCTGGGGCCAACGTCCTGACTTTC. Protein product: CASSFFSGANVLTF.

The chain is built from TRBV25-1 and TRBJ1-2, with D possibly matching TRBD1 (6 bases). V was trimmed by 4 bases and J by 3 bases, leaving 15 bases between them. The germline gives CDR1 MGHDK, CDR2 SYGVNS. The CDR3 covers 15 residues. This CDR3 reads CASSALGTSYYGYTF. In DNA, the CDR3 is TGTGCCAGCAGTGCCCTCGGGACATCTTACTATGGCTACACCTTC.

The rearrangement uses TRBV29-1 and TRBJ2-5, with D unclear. V lost 5 bases, J lost 2 bases, and 6 bases lay in between. The CDR3 is 11 amino acids. Germline V gene data show CDR1 as SQVTM and CDR2 as ANQGSEA. CDR3 amino acids: CSVFRQETQYF. In DNA, the CDR3 is TGCAGCGTTTTCCGGCAAGAGACCCAGTACTTC.

This chain links TRBV3-1 (or the pseudogene TRBV3-2) with TRBJ1-2; a weak D match, TRBD1 (6 bases). This CDR3 spans 15 amino acids. The V end was cut by 1 base, the J end by 2 bases, with 11 bases between. Germline lookup yields CDR1 LGHDT and CDR2 YNNKEL (reference sequence). The CDR3 region is CASSQVAGANYGYTF. In DNA, the CDR3 is TGTGCCAGCAGCCAAGTGGCAGGGGCGAACTATGGCTACACCTTC.

This clone was seen a single time. This chain joins TRBV11-3 and TRBJ1-6; D not resolved. The ends were cut back, 7 bases at V and 5 bases at J, with 9 bases in the middle. The CDR3 sequence is 13 residues long. The germline gives CDR1 SGHNT, CDR2 YENEEA. The CDR3, as DNA: TGTGCCAGCAACAGATATCATAATTCACCCCTCCACTTT. It encodes CASNRYHNSPLHF.

Only a few counts were recorded for this clone. CDR3 sequence (DNA): TGTGCCAGCAGTGACAGGGGCAGGAACACTGAAGCTTTCTTT. Residues: CASSDRGRNTEAFF. The V call is TRBV2, the J call TRBJ1-1; the D gene is possibly TRBD1 (6 bases). Trimming cost V 3 bases and J 1 base, with 9 bases left between them. Germline V CDR1 and CDR2: SNHLY, FYNNEI. The CDR3 consists of 14 residues. The variable domain in full, with the rest retrieved from reference TRBV2 and TRBJ1-1, is EPEVTQTPSHQVTQMGQEVILRCVPISNHLYFYWYRQILGQKVEFLVSFYNNEISEKSEIFDDQFSVERPDGSNFTLKIRSTKLEDSAMYFCASSDRGRNTEAFFGQGTRLTVV.

This sequence joins TRBV14 and TRBJ2-1; possible D gene TRBD2, 7 bases. V shed 2 bases and J shed 1 base, with 12 bases lying between them. The CDR3 has 16 amino acids. CDR1 is SGHDN and CDR2 is FVKESK in the germline V gene. CDR3 nucleotides: TGTGCCAGCAGCCAACTAGGGGGGGGTTCCTACAATGAGCAGTTCTTC. Its translation: CASSQLGGGSYNEQFF.

V gene TRBV5-5 combines with J gene TRBJ1-5, with a weak D call TRBD1 (5 bases). Germline V gene sequence: CDR1 SGHKS, CDR2 YYEKEE (reference sequence). V lost 2 bases to trimming and J lost 6 bases, with 15 bases between them. The CDR3 loop spans 15 amino acids. The CDR3 coding sequence is TGTGCCAGCAGCTTATCACCGGGGGTGAGTCAGCCCCAGCATTTT. Residues: CASSLSPGVSQPQHF. The full variable domain, completed using reference TRBV5-5 and TRBJ1-5, is DAGVTQSPTHLIKTRGQQVTLRCSPISGHKSVSWYQQVLGQGPQFIFQYYEKEERGRGNFPDRFSARQFPNYSSELNVNALLLGDSALYLCASSLSPGVSQPQHFGDGTRLSIL.

The V gene is TRBV4-2, the J gene TRBJ2-7; 13 nucleotides match TRBD2. J lost 5 bases, V lost 0 bases, and 1 base had no gene match. Germline values: CDR1 LGHNA, CDR2 YNFKEQ. This CDR3 is 15 amino acids long. CDR3 DNA: TGTGCCAGCAGCCAAGAACTAGCGGGAGGGCACGAGCAGTACTTC. The encoded protein is CASSQELAGGHEQYF.